This T cell receptor beta chain appears in the sequencing data of a study of blood T cell repertoires in COVID-19. About the study: There were acute and convalescent COVID-19 samples, and they came from the United States, Italy and Spain.

Per the authors' pipeline: Nucleated cell counts were estimated from reference gene primer amplification. Some clones are missing from TCRdb's copy, which holds only in-frame ones; the method was immunoSEQ multiplex PCR. That table supplies the V and J calls and clone size; D and trimming were determined from the DNA. Found here are 150,000 to 200,000 clones, 65% to 90% of them singletons; the top ten hold roughly 8.2%. Germline V gene sequence: CDR1 SNHLY, CDR2 FYNNEI. This CDR3 is 13 amino acids long. Trimming took 6 bases from V and 1 from J, leaving 6 bases between them. Sequencing was carried out using peripheral blood. The TCR was taken from a man aged 55 to 70 with acute or convalescent COVID-19. V gene TRBV2 combines with J gene TRBJ2-2; D call uncertain. CDR3 residues: CASRSGNTGELFF. CDR3 DNA: TGTGCCAGCAGATCAGGGAACACCGGGGAGCTGTTTTTT.